Included here is one T cell receptor beta chain sequence, with context. Investigators extracted total RNA from whole blood and did not sort T cells. The germline CDR1 and CDR2 sequences are MNHEY and SVGAGI. The CDR3 has 13 residues. These data originate in a study of monozygotic twins with inflammatory bowel disease. In eight separate reactions per sample, cDNA was generated. Nested PCRs of approximately 16 and 10 cycles, two in total, were run on TCRalpha and TCRbeta cDNA. TCRdb re-called the 5' RACE reads and catalogs CDR3 proteins one per entry, DNA excluded. The sample's table shows some 90,000 distinct CDR3 sequences.

Source material: blood. The V and J genes are TRBV6-5 and TRBJ2-1; TCRdb lists TRBD1, though no DNA is available to test this call. The TCR comes from a human donor with ulcerative colitis or Crohn's disease, or a healthy co-twin of an affected twin (not recorded which). CDR3 protein: CASSYPAGQKQFF.